A selection of T cell receptor beta chains follows, all from one sample in a study of response to subunit inactivated influenza vaccine. One entry per CDR3 protein, called by TCRdb with MiXCR from the RT-PCR reads. The repertoire holds hundreds of thousands of distinct CDR3 sequences, with 15% to 20% as singletons. The starting material was CD4+ T cells sorted from PBMCs, obtained less than 25 months after vaccination. All receptors derive from a man aged 45 to 75 who received an inactivated influenza vaccine. The CDR3 runs from the conserved cysteine through the conserved F or W. Each record gives: D gene, V gene, J gene, clone size, CDR3 DNA, CDR3 protein. The D gene is left open where the match is weak. For some rows the clone size is stated as once, few or many, or as a class when expanded; others skip it.

>.|TRBV7-2|TRBJ1-4|few
TGTGCCAGCAGCTTAAGCATGGTACTTGCCGAAAAACTGTTTTTT
CASSLSMVLAEKLFF
>TRBD2|TRBV5-1|TRBJ2-1|.
TGCGCCAGCAGCATCGGACTAGCGGGAGGGTGGGGGTACAATGAGCAGTTCTTC
CASSIGLAGGWGYNEQFF
>.|TRBV19|TRBJ1-6|few
TGTGCCAGCTCCGGGGAGGGAGTAGGTAATGGGTCACCCCTCCACTTT
CASSGEGVGNGSPLHF
>TRBD2|TRBV6-5|TRBJ2-1|many
TGTGCCAGCAGTTTTCGTTCGACTAGCGGGAGGAGGAATGAGCAGTTCTTC
CASSFRSTSGRRNEQFF
>TRBD1|TRBV20-1|TRBJ1-2|.
TGCAGTGCTAGAGAAGGGGGCAGGGACTATGGCTACACCTTC
CSAREGGRDYGYTF
>TRBD1|TRBV2|TRBJ1-1|many
TGTGCCAGCAGGACGGAGGGGGCGGTAAGTTCTGAAGCTTTCTTT
CASRTEGAVSSEAFF
>.|TRBV29-1|TRBJ2-1|.
TGCAGCGTTGCCCGAGGTGGTGCTTTGGTTGAGCAGTTCTTC
CSVARGGALVEQFF
>.|TRBV20-1|TRBJ2-2|.
TGCAGTGCTAGAGCGCCCCCGGGGACCGGGGAGCTGTTTTTT
CSARAPPGTGELFF
>.|TRBV12-3/TRBV12-4|TRBJ2-3|few
TGTGCCAGCAGCCCGGGGTACTCCCGGGATACGCAGTATTTT
CASSPGYSRDTQYF
>.|TRBV3-1|TRBJ2-5|.
TGTGCCAGCAGCCAAACTTTGGGCGGGGCGGAGACCCAGTACTTC
CASSQTLGGAETQYF
>TRBD1|TRBV4-2|TRBJ2-1|few
TGTGCCAGCAGTCCGACAGGGGGCTACAATGAGCAGTTCTTC
CASSPTGGYNEQFF
>.|TRBV7-2|TRBJ2-5|few
TGTGCCAGCAGCCCCGGACAGCCAGGCGAGACCCAGTACTTC
CASSPGQPGETQYF